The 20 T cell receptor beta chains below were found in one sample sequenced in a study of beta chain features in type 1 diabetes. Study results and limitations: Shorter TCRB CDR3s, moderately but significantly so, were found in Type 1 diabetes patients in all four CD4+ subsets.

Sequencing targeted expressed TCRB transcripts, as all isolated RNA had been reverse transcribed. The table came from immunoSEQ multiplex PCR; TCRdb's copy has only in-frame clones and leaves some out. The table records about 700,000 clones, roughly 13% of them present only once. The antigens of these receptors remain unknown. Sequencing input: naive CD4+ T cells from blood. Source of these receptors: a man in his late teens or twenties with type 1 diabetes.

CDR3 sequence reads: CASSGGTRYEQYF. The CDR3, as DNA: TGTGCCAGCAGTGGGGGGACTAGATACGAGCAGTACTTC. The gene calls are TRBV2 and TRBJ2-7; 8 bases agree with TRBD2. The V gene's germline CDR1 is SNHLY and CDR2 FYNNEI. V was pared by 4 bases and J by 4 bases, with 3 bases of the junction left unmatched. CDR3 length: 13 residues. The variable domain in full, completed from reference TRBV2 and TRBJ2-7, reads EPEVTQTPSHQVTQMGQEVILRCVPISNHLYFYWYRQILGQKVEFLVSFYNNEISEKSEIFDDQFSVERPDGSNFTLKIRSTKLEDSAMYFCASSGGTRYEQYFGPGTRLTVT.

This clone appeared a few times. The CDR3 DNA reads TGTGCCACCAGCAGAACTCCAGCGGGGGGTACAGATACGCAGTATTTT. Encoded protein: CATSRTPAGGTDTQYF. This chain uses TRBV15 with TRBJ2-3, with 9 bases aligning to TRBD2. The CDR3 loop spans 16 amino acids. From germline, CDR1 is LNHNV and CDR2 YYDKDF (reference sequence). The ends lost 2 bases at V and 3 bases at J; junction bases unmatched: 6. Drawing the rest from reference TRBV15 and TRBJ2-3, the complete variable domain is DAMVIQNPRYQVTQFGKPVTLSCSQTLNHNVMYWYQQKSSQAPKLLFHYYDKDFNNEADTPDNFQSRRPNTSFCFLDIRSPGLGDTAMYLCATSRTPAGGTDTQYFGPGTRLTVL.

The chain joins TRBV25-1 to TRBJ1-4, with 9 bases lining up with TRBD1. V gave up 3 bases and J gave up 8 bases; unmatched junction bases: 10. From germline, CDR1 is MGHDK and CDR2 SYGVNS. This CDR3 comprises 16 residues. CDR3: CASSDISGQGGEKLFF. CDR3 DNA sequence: TGTGCCAGCAGTGATATATCGGGACAGGGAGGCGAAAAACTGTTTTTT.

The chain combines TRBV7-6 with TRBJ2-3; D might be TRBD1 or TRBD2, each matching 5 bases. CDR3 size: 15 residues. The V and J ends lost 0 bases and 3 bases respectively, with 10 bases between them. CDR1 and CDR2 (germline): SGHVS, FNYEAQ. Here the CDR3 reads CASSLAYEGTDTQYF. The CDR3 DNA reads TGTGCCAGCAGCTTAGCGTACGAGGGGACAGATACGCAGTATTTT.

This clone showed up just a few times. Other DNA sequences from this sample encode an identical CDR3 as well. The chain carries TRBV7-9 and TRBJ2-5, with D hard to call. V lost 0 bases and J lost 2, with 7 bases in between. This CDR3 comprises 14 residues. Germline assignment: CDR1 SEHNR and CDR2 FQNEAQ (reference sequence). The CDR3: CASSLAGSQETQYF. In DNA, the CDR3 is TGTGCCAGCAGCTTAGCGGGATCTCAAGAGACCCAGTACTTC.

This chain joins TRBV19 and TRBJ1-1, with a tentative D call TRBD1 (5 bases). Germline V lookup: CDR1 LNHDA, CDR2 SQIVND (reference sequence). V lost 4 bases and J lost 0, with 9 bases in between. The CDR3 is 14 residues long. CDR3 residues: CASSTGRLNTEAFF. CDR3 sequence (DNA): TGTGCCAGTAGTACGGGACGGTTGAACACTGAAGCTTTCTTT. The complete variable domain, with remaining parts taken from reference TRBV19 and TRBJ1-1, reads DGGITQSPKYLFRKEGQNVTLSCEQNLNHDAMYWYRQDPGQGLRLIYYSQIVNDFQKGDIAEGYSVSREKKESFPLTVTSAQKNPTAFYLCASSTGRLNTEAFFGQGTRLTVV.

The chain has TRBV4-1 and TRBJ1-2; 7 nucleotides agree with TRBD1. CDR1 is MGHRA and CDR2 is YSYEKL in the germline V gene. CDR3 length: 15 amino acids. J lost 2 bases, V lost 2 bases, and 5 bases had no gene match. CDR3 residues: CASSQPGTANYGYTF. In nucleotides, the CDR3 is TGCGCCAGCAGCCAACCCGGGACAGCAAACTATGGCTACACCTTC.

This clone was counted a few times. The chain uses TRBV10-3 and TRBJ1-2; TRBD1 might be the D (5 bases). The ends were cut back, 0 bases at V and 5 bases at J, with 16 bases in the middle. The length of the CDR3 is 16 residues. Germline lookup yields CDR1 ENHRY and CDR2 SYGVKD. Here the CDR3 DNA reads TGTGCCATCAGTGAGTCCGATTCCGGGACTGAGTATGGCTACACCTTC. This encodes CAISESDSGTEYGYTF.

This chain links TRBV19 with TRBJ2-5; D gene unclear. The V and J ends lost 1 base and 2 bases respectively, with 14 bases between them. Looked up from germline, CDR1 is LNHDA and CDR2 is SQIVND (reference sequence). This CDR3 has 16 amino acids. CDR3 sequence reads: CASSIGGRLGQETQYF. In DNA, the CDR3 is TGTGCCAGTAGTATAGGAGGCAGGCTTGGACAAGAGACCCAGTACTTC.

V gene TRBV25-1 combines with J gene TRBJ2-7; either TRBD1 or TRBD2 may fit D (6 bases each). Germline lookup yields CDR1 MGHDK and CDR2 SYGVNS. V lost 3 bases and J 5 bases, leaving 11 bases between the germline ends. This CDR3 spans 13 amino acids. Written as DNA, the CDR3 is TGTGCCAGCAGTGAGGGGGGCTCTAACGAGCAGTACTTC. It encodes CASSEGGSNEQYF.

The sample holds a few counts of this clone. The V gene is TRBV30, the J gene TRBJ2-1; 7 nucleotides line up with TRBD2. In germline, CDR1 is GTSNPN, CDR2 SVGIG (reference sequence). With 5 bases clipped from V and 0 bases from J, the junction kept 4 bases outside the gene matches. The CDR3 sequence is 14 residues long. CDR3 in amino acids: CAWLTSSSYNEQFF. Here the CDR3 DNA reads TGTGCCTGGTTGACTAGCTCCTCCTACAATGAGCAGTTCTTC.

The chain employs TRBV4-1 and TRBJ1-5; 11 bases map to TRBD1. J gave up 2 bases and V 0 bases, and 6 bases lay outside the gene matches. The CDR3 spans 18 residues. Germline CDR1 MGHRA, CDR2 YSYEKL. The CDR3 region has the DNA TGCGCCAGCAGCCAAGACGGGACAGGGGGGTCCGGCAATCAGCCCCAGCATTTT. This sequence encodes CASSQDGTGGSGNQPQHF.

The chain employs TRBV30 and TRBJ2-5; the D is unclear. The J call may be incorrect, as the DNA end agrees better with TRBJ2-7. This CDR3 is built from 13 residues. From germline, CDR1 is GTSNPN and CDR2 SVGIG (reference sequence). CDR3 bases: TGTGCCTGGACTCAGATGAACTACTACGAGCAGTACTTC. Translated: CAWTQMNYYEQYF.

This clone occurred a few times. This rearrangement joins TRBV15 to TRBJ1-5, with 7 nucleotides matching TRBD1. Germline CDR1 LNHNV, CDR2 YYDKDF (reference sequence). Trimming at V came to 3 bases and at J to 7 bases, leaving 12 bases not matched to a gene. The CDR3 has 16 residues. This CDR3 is CATSSPTGLYGQPQHF. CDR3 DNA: TGTGCCACCAGCAGCCCGACAGGGCTTTACGGACAGCCCCAGCATTTT. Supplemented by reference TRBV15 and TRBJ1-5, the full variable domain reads DAMVIQNPRYQVTQFGKPVTLSCSQTLNHNVMYWYQQKSSQAPKLLFHYYDKDFNNEADTPDNFQSRRPNTSFCFLDIRSPGLGDTAMYLCATSSPTGLYGQPQHFGDGTRLSIL.

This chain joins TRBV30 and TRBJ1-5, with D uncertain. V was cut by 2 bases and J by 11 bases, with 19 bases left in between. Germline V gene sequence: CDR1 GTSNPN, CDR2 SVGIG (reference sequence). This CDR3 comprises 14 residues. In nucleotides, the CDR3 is TGTGCCTGGAGTCGGACGGCCGTCGTTGAGGCCCAGCATTTT. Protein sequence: CAWSRTAVVEAQHF. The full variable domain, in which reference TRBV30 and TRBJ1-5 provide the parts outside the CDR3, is SQTIHQWPATLVQPVGSPLSLECTVEGTSNPNLYWYRQAAGRGLQLLFYSVGIGQISSEVPQNLSASRPQDRQFILSSKKLLLSDSGFYLCAWSRTAVVEAQHFGDGTRLSIL.

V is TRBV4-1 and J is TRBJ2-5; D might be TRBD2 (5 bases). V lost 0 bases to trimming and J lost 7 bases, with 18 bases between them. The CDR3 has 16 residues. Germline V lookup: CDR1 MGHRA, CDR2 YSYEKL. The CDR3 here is CASSQDHEGPMSTQYF. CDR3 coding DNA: TGCGCCAGCAGCCAAGATCATGAGGGCCCGATGTCGACCCAGTACTTC.

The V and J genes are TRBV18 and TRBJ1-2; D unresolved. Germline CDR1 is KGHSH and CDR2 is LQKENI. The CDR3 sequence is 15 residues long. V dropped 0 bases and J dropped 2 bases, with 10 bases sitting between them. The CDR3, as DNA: TGTGCCAGCTCACCACCGCTACACGAGAACTATGGCTACACCTTC. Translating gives CASSPPLHENYGYTF.

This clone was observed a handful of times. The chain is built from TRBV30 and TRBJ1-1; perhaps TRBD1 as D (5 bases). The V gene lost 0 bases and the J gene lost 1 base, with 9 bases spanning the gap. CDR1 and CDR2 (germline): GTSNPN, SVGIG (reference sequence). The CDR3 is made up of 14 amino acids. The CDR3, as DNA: TGTGCCTGGAGTGTACGACAGACGAACACTGAAGCTTTCTTT. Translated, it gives CAWSVRQTNTEAFF.

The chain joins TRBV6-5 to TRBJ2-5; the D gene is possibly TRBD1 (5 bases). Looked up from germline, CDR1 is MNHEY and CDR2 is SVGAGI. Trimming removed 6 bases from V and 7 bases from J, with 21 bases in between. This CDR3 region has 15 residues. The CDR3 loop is CASSPRPTAFGTQYF. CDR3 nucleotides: TGTGCCAGCAGCCCAAGGCCGACAGCCTTCGGGACCCAGTACTTC.

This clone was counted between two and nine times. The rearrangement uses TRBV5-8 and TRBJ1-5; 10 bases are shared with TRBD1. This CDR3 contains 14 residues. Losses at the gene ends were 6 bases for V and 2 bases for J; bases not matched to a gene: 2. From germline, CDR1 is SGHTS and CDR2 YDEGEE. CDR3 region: CASTGTGGNQPQHF. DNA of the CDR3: TGTGCCAGCACAGGGACAGGGGGCAATCAGCCCCAGCATTTT.